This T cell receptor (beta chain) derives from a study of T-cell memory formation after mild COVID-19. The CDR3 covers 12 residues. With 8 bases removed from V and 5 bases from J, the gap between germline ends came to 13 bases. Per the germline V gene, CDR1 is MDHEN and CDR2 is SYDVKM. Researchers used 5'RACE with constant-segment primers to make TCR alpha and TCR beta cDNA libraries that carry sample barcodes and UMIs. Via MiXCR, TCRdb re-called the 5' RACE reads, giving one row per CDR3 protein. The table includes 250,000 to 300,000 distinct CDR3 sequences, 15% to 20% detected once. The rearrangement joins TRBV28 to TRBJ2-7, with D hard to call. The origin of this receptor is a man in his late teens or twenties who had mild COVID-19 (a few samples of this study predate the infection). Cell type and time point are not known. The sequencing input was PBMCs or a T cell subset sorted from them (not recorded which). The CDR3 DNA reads TGTGCCAGCCGGTTGATTGCCGACGAGCAGTACTTC. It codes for CASRLIADEQYF.